Below are 10 T cell receptor beta chains sequenced from a single sample in a study of blood T cells in healthy people across ages. Primed by a sample-barcoded 5' primer and a J-beta primer mix, a second PCR proceeded for 7 to 11 cycles. TCRdb fed the 5' RACE reads into MiXCR, producing one record per CDR3 protein. The sample consists of 850,000 to 1,300,000 distinct CDR3 sequences, 45% of them appearing once. Material: blood. The source of these receptors is a woman aged 55-69 years in good health.

This chain uses TRBV14 with TRBJ2-7, with D perhaps being TRBD1 or TRBD2 (5 bases each). This CDR3 region has 15 residues. The ends were cut back, 1 base at V and 0 bases at J, with 10 bases in the middle. Germline V gene sequence: CDR1 SGHDN, CDR2 FVKESK. CDR3 loop: CASSQGGRPSYEQYF. The CDR3 coding sequence is TGTGCCAGCAGCCAAGGGGGACGGCCCTCCTACGAGCAGTACTTC.

This clonotype appeared a few times. This sequence joins TRBV7-9 and TRBJ2-7; a possible D gene is TRBD2 (5 bases). The V gene's germline CDR1 is SEHNR and CDR2 FQNEAQ (reference sequence). There are 15 residues in the CDR3. Trimming pared 2 bases from V and 3 bases from J, leaving 14 bases between. The CDR3 bases are TGTGCCAGCAGCTTATGGTCTACGGGGAACTACGAGCAGTACTTC. Translated: CASSLWSTGNYEQYF.

The chain is built from TRBV12-3 or TRBV12-4 and TRBJ2-7, with D perhaps matching TRBD2 (6 bases). The CDR3 loop spans 12 amino acids. V lost 5 bases to trimming and J lost 3 bases, with 8 bases between them. CDR3 protein: CASSREYYEQYF. DNA for the CDR3: TGTGCCAGCAGTCGGGAGTACTACGAGCAGTACTTC.

V usage is TRBV20-1 and J usage is TRBJ2-3; D may correspond to TRBD1 or TRBD2 (5 bases each). Between the trimmed V and J ends, which lost 5 bases and 1 base, there was a span of 13 bases. The CDR3 sequence is 14 residues long. Germline V gene sequence: CDR1 DFQATT, CDR2 SNEGSKA (reference sequence). For the CDR3, the DNA is TGCAGTGCTCTGCCGACAGCGGGCACAGATACGCAGTATTTT. It is translated as CSALPTAGTDTQYF.

This clonotype was observed a handful of times. This chain joins TRBV4-1 and TRBJ2-5, with D possibly being TRBD1 or TRBD2 (5 bases each). The CDR3 contains 15 residues. V was pared by 2 bases and J by 4 bases, with 14 bases between. The V gene's germline CDR1 is MGHRA and CDR2 YSYEKL. The CDR3 coding sequence is TGCGCCAGCAGCCAATTACAGACAGAGGGAGAGACCCAGTACTTC. Translated, it gives CASSQLQTEGETQYF.

This clonotype appeared many times. V is TRBV27 and J is TRBJ2-1, with TRBD2 matching over 7 bases. CDR3 length equals 15 residues. V shed 6 bases, J shed 0 bases, and the junction held 5 bases outside the gene matches. Looked up from germline, CDR1 is MNHEY and CDR2 is SMNVEV (reference sequence). This chain's CDR3 is CASSARGSSYNEQFF. CDR3 bases: TGTGCCAGCAGCGCCCGCGGGAGCTCCTACAATGAGCAGTTCTTC.

The chain uses TRBV28 and TRBJ2-1; D possibly corresponds to TRBD2 (5 bases). V shed 8 bases and J shed 6 bases, with 23 bases lying between them. The CDR3 has 16 amino acids. CDR1 and CDR2 (germline): MDHEN, SYDVKM. CDR3 sequence: CASGGGLWEEINEQFF. CDR3 coding DNA: TGTGCCAGCGGAGGCGGGTTGTGGGAAGAGATCAATGAGCAGTTCTTC. The full variable domain, completed using reference TRBV28 and TRBJ2-1, is DVKVTQSSRYLVKRTGEKVFLECVQDMDHENMFWYRQDPGLGLRLIYFSYDVKMKEKGDIPEGYSVSREKKERFSLILESASTNQTSMYLCASGGGLWEEINEQFFGPGTRLTVL.

This clonotype has a handful of counts. This rearrangement joins TRBV20-1 to TRBJ2-1; 8 positions match TRBD2. This CDR3 is 14 amino acids long. Per the germline V gene, CDR1 is DFQATT and CDR2 is SNEGSKA (reference sequence). V lost 5 bases to trimming and J lost 9 bases; unmatched junction nucleotides: 12. CDR3 DNA: TGCAGTGCTCAATTCCCCGGGACTAGGGGTGAGCAGTTCTTC. As protein: CSAQFPGTRGEQFF.

The J gene is TRBJ2-3, the V gene TRBV24-1, with no clear D. The V and J ends lost 5 bases and 4 bases respectively, with 15 bases between them. The CDR3 length is 15 residues. Looked up from germline, CDR1 is KGHDR and CDR2 is SFDVKD. The CDR3 coding sequence is TGTGCCACCAGTGGTGCGACCAGCCCCCCAGATACGCAGTATTTT. Amino acid sequence: CATSGATSPPDTQYF.

This chain joins TRBV7-9 and TRBJ1-4, with 7 bases fitting TRBD1. This CDR3 comprises 16 residues. CDR1 and CDR2 from the germline V gene are SEHNR and FQNEAQ (reference sequence). After removal of 3 bases from V and 0 bases from J, the junction contained 4 bases not matched to a gene. The CDR3 spells CASSLQTGPTNEKLFF. In nucleotides, the CDR3 is TGTGCCAGCAGCTTGCAGACAGGGCCAACTAATGAAAAACTGTTTTTT.